The TCR beta chain described here comes from a study of cytomegalovirus exposure and HLA in healthy donors. Turning to this clone: Its target is unknown.

General study results and limits: With DRB1 most and HLA-C fewest, TCR association rates differed between HLA loci in a later analysis. The study assumed roughly uniform donor sequencing depth for presence/absence analyses. Specificity of three CMV-associated chains for CMV antigens was verified in vitro.

The PCR ran on 60 Vbeta and 13 Jbeta primers. Sequencing used immunoSEQ multiplex PCR; TCRdb keeps in-frame clones, though not all of them. Among about 120,000 clones listed, about three quarters were seen once. This CDR3 region has 15 residues. The germline CDR1 and CDR2 sequences are MNHEY and SVGAGI. V dropped 4 bases and J dropped 4 bases, with 15 bases sitting between them. This TCR derives from a woman aged 30 to 39 in good health and CMV-seropositive. The sample taken for sequencing was PBMCs. The chain combines TRBV6-5 with TRBJ2-3; TRBD1 is a possible D gene (6 bases). CDR3 sequence reads: CASSSKRTVADTQYF. The CDR3 DNA reads as TGTGCCAGCAGTTCCAAAAGGACAGTGGCAGATACGCAGTATTTT.